The clone carrying this T cell receptor (beta chain) was seen only a few times. What it binds is unknown. One entry per CDR3 protein, called by TCRdb with MiXCR from the 5' RACE reads. The sample lists about 600,000 distinct CDR3 sequences; less than 25% were seen once. This sample was included in a study of T-cell memory formation after mild COVID-19. Study-wide results and limits: The study found contracting CD4+ clones mainly in CM and EM and contracting CD8+ clones in EMRA. Clones from the second wave (peaking day 37) had unconfirmed SARS-CoV-2 specificity. The appearance of some responding clones in pre-infection memory suggested that cross-reactive memory joined.

Sequencing input: PBMCs or a T cell subset sorted from them (not recorded which). The TCR comes from an adult woman who had mild COVID-19 (a few samples of this study predate the infection). Cell type and time point are not known.

The CDR3 sequence: CASSFPTPGELFF. CDR3 nucleotide sequence: TGTGCCAGCAGTTTCCCCACCCCCGGGGAGCTGTTTTTT. The genes are TRBV12-3 or TRBV12-4 and TRBJ2-2; D call uncertain. This CDR3 comprises 13 residues. The V end was cut by 3 bases, the J end by 6 bases, with 8 bases between.